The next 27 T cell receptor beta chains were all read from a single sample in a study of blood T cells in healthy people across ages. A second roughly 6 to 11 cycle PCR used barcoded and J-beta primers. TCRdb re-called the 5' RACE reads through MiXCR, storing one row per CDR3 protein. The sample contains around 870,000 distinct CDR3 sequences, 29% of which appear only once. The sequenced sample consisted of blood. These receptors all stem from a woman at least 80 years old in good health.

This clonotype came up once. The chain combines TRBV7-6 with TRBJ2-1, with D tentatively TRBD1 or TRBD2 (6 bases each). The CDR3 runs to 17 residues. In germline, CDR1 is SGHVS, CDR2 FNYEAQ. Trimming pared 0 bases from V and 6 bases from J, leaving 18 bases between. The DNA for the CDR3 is TGTGCCAGCAGCTTAGCGATGGGGGGCGTCGTTGCCAATGAGCAGTTCTTC. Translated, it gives CASSLAMGGVVANEQFF.

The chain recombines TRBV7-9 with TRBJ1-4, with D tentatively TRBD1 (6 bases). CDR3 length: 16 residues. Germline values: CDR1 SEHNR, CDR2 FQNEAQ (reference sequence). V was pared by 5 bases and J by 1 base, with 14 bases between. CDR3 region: CASSRDPRGTNEKLFF. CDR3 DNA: TGTGCCAGCAGCAGGGACCCCAGGGGAACTAATGAAAAACTGTTTTTT.

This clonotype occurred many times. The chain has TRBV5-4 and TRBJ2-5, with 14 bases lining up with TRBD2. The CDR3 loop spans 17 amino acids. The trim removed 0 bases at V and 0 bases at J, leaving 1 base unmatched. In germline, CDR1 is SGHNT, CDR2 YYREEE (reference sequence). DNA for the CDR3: TGTGCCAGCAGCTTGGGGACTAGCGGGGGGTACCAAGAGACCCAGTACTTC. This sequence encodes CASSLGTSGGYQETQYF.

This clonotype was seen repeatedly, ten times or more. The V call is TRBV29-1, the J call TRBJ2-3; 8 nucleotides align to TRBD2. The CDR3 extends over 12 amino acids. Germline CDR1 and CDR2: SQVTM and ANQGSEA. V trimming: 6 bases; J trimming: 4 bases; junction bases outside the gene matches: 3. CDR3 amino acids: CSVRGGPDTQYF. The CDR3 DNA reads TGCAGCGTCCGGGGGGGTCCAGATACGCAGTATTTT.

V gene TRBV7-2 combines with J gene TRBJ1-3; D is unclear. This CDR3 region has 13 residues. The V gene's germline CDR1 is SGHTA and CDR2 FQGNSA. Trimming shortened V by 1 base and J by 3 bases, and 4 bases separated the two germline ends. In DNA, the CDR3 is TGTGCCAGCAGCTTAGAGGGTGGAAACACCATATATTTT. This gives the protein CASSLEGGNTIYF.

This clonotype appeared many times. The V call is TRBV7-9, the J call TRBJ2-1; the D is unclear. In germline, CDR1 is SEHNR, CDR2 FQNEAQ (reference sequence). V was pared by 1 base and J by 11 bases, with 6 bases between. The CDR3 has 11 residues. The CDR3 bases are TGTGCCAGCAGCTTAGAAGGGAAGCAGTTCTTC. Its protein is CASSLEGKQFF.

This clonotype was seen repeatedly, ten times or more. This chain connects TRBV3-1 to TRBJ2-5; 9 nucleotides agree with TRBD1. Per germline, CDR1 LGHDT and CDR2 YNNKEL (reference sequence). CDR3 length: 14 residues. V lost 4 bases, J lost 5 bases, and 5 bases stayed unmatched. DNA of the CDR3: TGTGCCAGCAGCCCAGGGACAGGGAGGGAGACCCAGTACTTC. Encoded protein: CASSPGTGRETQYF.

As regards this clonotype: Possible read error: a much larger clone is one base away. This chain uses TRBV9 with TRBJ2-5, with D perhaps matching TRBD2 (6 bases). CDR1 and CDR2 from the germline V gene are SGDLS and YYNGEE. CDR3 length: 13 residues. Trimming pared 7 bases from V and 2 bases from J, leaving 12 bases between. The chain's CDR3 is CASGGDLQETQYF. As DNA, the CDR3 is TGTGCCAGCGGCGGGGACTTACAAGAGACCCAGTACTTC. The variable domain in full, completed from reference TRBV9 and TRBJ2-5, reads DSGVTQTPKHLITATGQRVTLRCSPRSGDLSVYWYQQSLDQGLQFLIQYYNGEERAKGNILERFSAQQFPDLHSELNLSSLELGDSALYFCASGGDLQETQYFGPGTRLLVL.

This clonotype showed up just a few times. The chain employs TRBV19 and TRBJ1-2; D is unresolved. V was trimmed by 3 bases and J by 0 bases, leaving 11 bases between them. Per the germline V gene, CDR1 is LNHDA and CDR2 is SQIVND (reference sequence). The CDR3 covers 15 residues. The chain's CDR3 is CASSITEPTNYGYTF. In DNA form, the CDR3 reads TGTGCCAGTAGTATCACAGAGCCTACTAACTATGGCTACACCTTC.

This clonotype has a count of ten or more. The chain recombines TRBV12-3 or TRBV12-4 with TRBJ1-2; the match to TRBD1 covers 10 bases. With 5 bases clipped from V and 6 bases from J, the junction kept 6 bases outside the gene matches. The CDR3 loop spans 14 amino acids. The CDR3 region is CASSPRTGGNGYTF. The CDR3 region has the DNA TGTGCCAGCAGTCCCAGGACAGGGGGAAATGGCTACACCTTC.

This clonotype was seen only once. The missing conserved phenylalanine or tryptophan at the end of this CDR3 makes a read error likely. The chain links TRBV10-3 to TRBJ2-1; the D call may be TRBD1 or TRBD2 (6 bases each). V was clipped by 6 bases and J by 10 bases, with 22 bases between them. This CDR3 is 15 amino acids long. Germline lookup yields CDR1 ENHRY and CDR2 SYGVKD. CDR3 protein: CAIRDRDKPAGEQFV. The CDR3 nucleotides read TGTGCCATCAGGGATCGGGACAAACCGGCGGGGGAGCAGTTCGTC.

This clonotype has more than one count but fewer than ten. CDR3 sequence (DNA): TGTGCCAGCGGGGACAGGGCTCGTTCACCCCTCCACTTT. Translation: CASGDRARSPLHF. The chain carries TRBV7-2 and TRBJ1-6, with 9 bases that match TRBD1. Trimming took 8 bases from V and 9 from J; bases not matched to a gene: 5. Looked up from germline, CDR1 is SGHTA and CDR2 is FQGNSA. This CDR3 has 13 residues.

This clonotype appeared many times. CDR3 sequence reads: CSSKGGSSYNEQFF. The CDR3, as DNA: TGCAGCTCCAAGGGGGGGAGCTCCTACAATGAGCAGTTCTTC. J is TRBJ2-1 and V is TRBV29-1; D is possibly TRBD2 (7 bases). Trimming stripped 8 bases from V and 0 bases from J, with 14 bases between. CDR3 length: 14 residues. Germline CDR1 is SQVTM and CDR2 is ANQGSEA.

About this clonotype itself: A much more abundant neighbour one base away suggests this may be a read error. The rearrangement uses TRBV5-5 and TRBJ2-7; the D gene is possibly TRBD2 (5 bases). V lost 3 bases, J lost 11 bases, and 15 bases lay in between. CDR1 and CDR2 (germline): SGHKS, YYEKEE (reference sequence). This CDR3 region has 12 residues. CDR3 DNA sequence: TGTGCCAGCAGCTCAGAGCGCGGGCAGAAGTACTTC. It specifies CASSSERGQKYF.

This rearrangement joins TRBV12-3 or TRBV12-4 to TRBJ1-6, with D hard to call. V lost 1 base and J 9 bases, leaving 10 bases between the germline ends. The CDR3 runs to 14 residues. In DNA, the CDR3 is TGTGCCAGCAGTTTAGGGGGTACCCCTTCACCCCTCCACTTT. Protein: CASSLGGTPSPLHF.

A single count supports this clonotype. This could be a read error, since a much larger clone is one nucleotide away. This chain's CDR3 is CSARDRLAGHSHEQYF. The CDR3 DNA reads TGCAGTGCTAGAGATCGACTAGCGGGGCATTCCCACGAGCAGTACTTC. The chain employs TRBV20-1 and TRBJ2-4; 11 bases line up with TRBD2. The J call may be in error: the DNA end matches TRBJ2-7 better. Germline CDR1 is DFQATT and CDR2 is SNEGSKA (reference sequence). This CDR3 comprises 16 residues.

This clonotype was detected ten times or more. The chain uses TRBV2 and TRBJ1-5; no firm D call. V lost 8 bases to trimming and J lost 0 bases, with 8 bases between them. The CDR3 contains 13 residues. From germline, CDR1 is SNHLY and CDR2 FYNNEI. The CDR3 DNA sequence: TGTGCCAGCGTTGTTGATAGCAATCAGCCCCAGCATTTT. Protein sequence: CASVVDSNQPQHF.

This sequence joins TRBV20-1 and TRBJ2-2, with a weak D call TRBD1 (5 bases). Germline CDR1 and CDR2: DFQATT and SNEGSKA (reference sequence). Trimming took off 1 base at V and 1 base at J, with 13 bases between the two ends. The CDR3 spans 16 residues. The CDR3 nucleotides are TGCAGTGCTAGAGGGCTCAGGGATAGGAACACCGGGGAGCTGTTTTTT. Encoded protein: CSARGLRDRNTGELFF.

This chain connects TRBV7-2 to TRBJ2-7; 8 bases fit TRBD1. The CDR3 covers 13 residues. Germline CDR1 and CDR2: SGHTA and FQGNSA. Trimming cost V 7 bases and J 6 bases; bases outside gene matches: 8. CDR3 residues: CASTQNDRGEQYF. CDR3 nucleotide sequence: TGTGCCAGCACCCAGAACGACAGGGGCGAGCAGTACTTC.

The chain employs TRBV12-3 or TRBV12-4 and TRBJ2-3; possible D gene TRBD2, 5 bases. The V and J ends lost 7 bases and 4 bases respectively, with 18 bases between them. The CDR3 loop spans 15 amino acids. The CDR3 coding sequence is TGTGCCAGCATCCATGGGAGAGTGAGCGCAGATACGCAGTATTTT. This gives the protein CASIHGRVSADTQYF.

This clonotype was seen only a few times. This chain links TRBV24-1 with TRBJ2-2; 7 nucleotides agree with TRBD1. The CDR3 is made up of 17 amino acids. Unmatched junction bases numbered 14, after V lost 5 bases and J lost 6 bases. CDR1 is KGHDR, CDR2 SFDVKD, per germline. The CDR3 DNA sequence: TGTGCCACCAGTGGGGGGCTACAGGGGTCTCTTCCCGGGGAGCTGTTTTTT. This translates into CATSGGLQGSLPGELFF.

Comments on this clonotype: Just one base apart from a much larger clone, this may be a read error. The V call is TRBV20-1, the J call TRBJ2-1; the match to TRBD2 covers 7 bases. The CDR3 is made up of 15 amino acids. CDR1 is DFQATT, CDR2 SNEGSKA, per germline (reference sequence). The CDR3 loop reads CSARAERGVRDEQCF. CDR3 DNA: TGCAGTGCCCGGGCTGAGCGGGGCGTGAGAGATGAGCAGTGCTTC.

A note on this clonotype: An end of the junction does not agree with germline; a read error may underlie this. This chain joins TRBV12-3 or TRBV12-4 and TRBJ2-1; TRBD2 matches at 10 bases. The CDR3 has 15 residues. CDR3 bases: TGTGCCAGCAGTGCTAGCGGGGGCTCCTTCAATGAGCAGTTCTTC. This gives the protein CASSASGGSFNEQFF.

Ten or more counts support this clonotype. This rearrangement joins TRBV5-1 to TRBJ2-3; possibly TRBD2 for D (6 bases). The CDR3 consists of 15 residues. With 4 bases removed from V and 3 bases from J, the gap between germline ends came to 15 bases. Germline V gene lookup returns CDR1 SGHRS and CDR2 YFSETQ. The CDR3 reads CASSGGTDPTDTQYF. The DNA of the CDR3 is TGCGCCAGCAGCGGCGGGACCGATCCGACAGATACGCAGTATTTT.

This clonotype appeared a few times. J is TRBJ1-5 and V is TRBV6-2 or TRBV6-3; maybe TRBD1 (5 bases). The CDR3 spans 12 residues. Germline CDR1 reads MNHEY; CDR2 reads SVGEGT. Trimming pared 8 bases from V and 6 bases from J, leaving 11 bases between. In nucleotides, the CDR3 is TGTGCCAGCGGGGACCCCCCTCAGCCCCAGCATTTT. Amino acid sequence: CASGDPPQPQHF.

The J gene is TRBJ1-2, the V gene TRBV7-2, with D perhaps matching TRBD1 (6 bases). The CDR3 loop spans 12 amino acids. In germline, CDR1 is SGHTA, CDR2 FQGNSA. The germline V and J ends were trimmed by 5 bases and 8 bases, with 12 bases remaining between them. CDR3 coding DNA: TGTGCCAGCAGCGCGTACAGGGAAGGCTACACCTTC. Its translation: CASSAYREGYTF.

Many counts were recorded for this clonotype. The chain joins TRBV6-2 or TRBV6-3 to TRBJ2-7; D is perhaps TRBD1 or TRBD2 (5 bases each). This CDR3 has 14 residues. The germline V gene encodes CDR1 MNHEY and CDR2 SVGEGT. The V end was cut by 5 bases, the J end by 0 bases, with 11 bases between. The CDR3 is CASSGTLSSYEQYF. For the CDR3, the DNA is TGTGCCAGCAGTGGGACGTTAAGCTCCTACGAGCAGTACTTC.